This is a list of T cell receptor beta chains from one sample in a study of blood T cell repertoires in COVID-19. Clones were read by immunoSEQ multiplex PCR, and TCRdb kept only the in-frame ones, dropping some. The repertoire holds 150,000 to 200,000 clones, about 88% seen once, with roughly 4.7% in the top ten. The sample consisted of peripheral blood. The receptors originated from a human donor in a cohort sampled during active COVID-19. CDR3s include the opening cysteine and the closing phenylalanine or tryptophan. The D gene is left open where the match is weak. For some rows the clone size is stated as once, few or many, or as a class when expanded; others skip it.

D gene,V gene,J gene,clone size,CDR3 protein,CDR3 DNA
.,TRBV30,TRBJ2-6,.,CAYHRRGRAGANVLTF,TGTGCCTACCATCGGAGGGGGCGCGCTGGGGCCAACGTCCTGACTTTC
TRBD1,TRBV9,TRBJ2-1,.,CASSVEGAMGNEQFF,TGTGCCAGCAGCGTAGAGGGGGCAATGGGGAATGAGCAGTTCTTC
.,TRBV6-2/TRBV6-3,TRBJ2-7,.,CASSRGQQTEQYF,TGTGCCAGCAGCCGAGGACAGCAAACAGAGCAGTACTTC
TRBD1,TRBV19,TRBJ2-3,.,CASSTITGANTQYF,TGTGCCAGTAGTACCATCACAGGGGCTAATACGCAGTATTTT
.,TRBV30,TRBJ1-1,few,CAREERMNTEAFF,TGTGCCCGCGAGGAACGGATGAACACTGAAGCTTTCTTT
TRBD2,TRBV27,TRBJ2-7,.,CASSLFSSGTAYEQYF,TGTGCCAGCAGTTTATTTTCTAGCGGGACAGCCTACGAGCAGTACTTC
TRBD1,TRBV11-2,TRBJ2-3,.,CASSRGQITDTQYF,TGTGCCAGCAGCCGGGGACAGATCACAGATACGCAGTATTTT
TRBD2,TRBV2,TRBJ2-5,once,CASSRRLAGGSGETQYF,TGTGCCAGCAGCCGTAGGCTAGCGGGAGGGTCGGGGGAGACCCAGTACTTC
TRBD2,TRBV28,TRBJ2-5,once,CASSFLLRGGQETQYF,TGTGCCAGCAGTTTTCTCCTGCGCGGGGGCCAAGAGACCCAGTACTTC
TRBD1,TRBV19,TRBJ2-7,.,CASTGTGTYEQYF,TGTGCCAGTACAGGGACAGGGACCTACGAGCAGTACTTC
.,TRBV4-3,TRBJ2-5,once,CASSQELEQGSETQYF,TGCGCCAGCAGCCAAGAGCTTGAACAGGGTAGCGAGACCCAGTACTTC
TRBD1,TRBV19,TRBJ2-1,.,CATTGVESYNEQFF,TGTGCCACGACAGGGGTCGAATCCTACAATGAGCAGTTCTTC
.,TRBV20-1,TRBJ2-5,once,CSASPGETQYF,TGCAGTGCTAGCCCCGGGGAGACCCAGTACTTC
.,TRBV18,TRBJ2-7,.,CASASPGRGGTYEQYF,TGTGCCAGCGCCTCACCGGGGAGGGGGGGGACCTACGAGCAGTACTTC
.,TRBV2,TRBJ1-4,once,CASSEPQFWALTKAKVKKLFF,TGTGCCAGCAGTGAACCCCAGTTTTGGGCCCTCACCAAGGCCAAGGTTAAAAAACTGTTTTTT
.,TRBV4-3,TRBJ1-1,few,CASSQGQNTEAFF,TGCGCCAGCAGCCAAGGTCAGAACACTGAAGCTTTCTTT
TRBD1,TRBV6-6,TRBJ2-5,.,CASSPRDRGLETQYF,TGTGCCAGCAGTCCCCGGGACAGGGGTCTAGAGACCCAGTACTTC
TRBD1,TRBV27,TRBJ2-4,.,CASSLWGEQGASIQYF,TGTGCCAGCAGTTTATGGGGGGAGCAGGGGGCGAGCATTCAGTACTTC
.,TRBV6-2/TRBV6-3,TRBJ1-4,once,CASSPGQNNEKLFF,TGTGCCAGCAGCCCCGGACAGAATAATGAAAAACTGTTTTTT
TRBD2,TRBV11-2,TRBJ2-7,.,CASSLDGGRAAYEQYF,TGTGCCAGCAGCTTAGATGGGGGGAGGGCGGCTTACGAGCAGTACTTC
.,TRBV19,TRBJ1-1,.,CASSIADNSNTEAFF,TGTGCCAGTAGTATAGCGGACAATTCGAACACTGAAGCTTTCTTT
TRBD1,TRBV6-5,TRBJ1-1,.,CSSRTGVDTEAFF,TGCAGCTCTCGGACAGGGGTGGACACTGAAGCTTTCTTT
TRBD1,TRBV6-2/TRBV6-3,TRBJ1-2,.,CASSYGTAEYGYTF,TGTGCCAGCAGTTACGGGACAGCCGAATATGGCTACACCTTC
.,TRBV19,TRBJ2-6,once,CASSSPGANVLTF,TGTGCCAGTAGTAGTCCGGGGGCCAACGTCCTGACTTTC
.,TRBV15,TRBJ1-4,.,CATSRDIREKLFF,TGTGCCACCAGCAGAGATATCAGGGAAAAACTGTTTTTT
TRBD1,TRBV3-1/TRBV3-2,TRBJ1-2,.,CASSLLGTDGGYTF,TGTGCCAGCAGTTTACTTGGGACAGATGGTGGCTACACCTTC
TRBD2,TRBV7-2,TRBJ2-7,.,CASSLGLAGGEQYF,TGTGCCAGCAGCTTAGGTCTAGCGGGGGGGGAGCAGTACTTC
TRBD1,TRBV7-2,TRBJ1-4,.,CASSQQGASNEKLFF,TGTGCCAGCAGCCAACAGGGGGCTTCTAATGAAAAACTGTTTTTT
TRBD1,TRBV2,TRBJ2-7,.,CASGRQGRNEQYF,TGTGCCAGCGGGAGACAGGGGCGAAACGAGCAGTACTTC
TRBD1,TRBV25-1,TRBJ2-7,.,CASSDPTGGYEQYF,TGTGCCAGCAGTGACCCGACAGGGGGCTACGAGCAGTACTTC
TRBD2,TRBV11-2,TRBJ2-5,.,CASSSWTSASETQYF,TGTGCCAGCAGCTCCTGGACTAGCGCCTCGGAGACCCAGTACTTC
.,TRBV2,TRBJ2-7,.,CASSALVTSYEQYF,TGTGCCAGCAGTGCCCTAGTTACGTCCTACGAGCAGTACTTC
.,TRBV18,TRBJ2-3,few,CASSPRGSGTDTQYF,TGTGCCAGCTCACCACGTGGAAGCGGCACAGATACGCAGTATTTT
TRBD2,TRBV2,TRBJ2-3,.,CASSDWTSGGGNTQYF,TGTGCCAGCAGTGATTGGACTAGCGGGGGCGGGAATACGCAGTATTTT
TRBD1,TRBV7-2,TRBJ1-2,.,CASSLGHRGRYTF,TGTGCCAGCAGCTTAGGGCACAGGGGTCGCTACACCTTC
.,TRBV24-1,TRBJ2-5,.,CATSARGAETQYF,TGTGCCACCAGTGCCAGGGGCGCGGAGACCCAGTACTTC
.,TRBV11-2,TRBJ2-7,.,CASSPLRDTGEQYF,TGTGCCAGCAGCCCCCTCCGGGACACGGGTGAGCAGTACTTC
.,TRBV10-3,TRBJ1-2,.,CAIATPTGGYTF,TGTGCCATCGCGACACCTACTGGAGGCTACACCTTC
TRBD2,TRBV3-1/TRBV3-2,TRBJ2-2,once,CASSRDGTKSGELFF,TGTGCCAGCAGCCGCGACGGGACTAAATCCGGGGAGCTGTTTTTT
.,TRBV20-1,TRBJ2-2,.,CSATDMSQNTGELFF,TGCAGTGCTACTGATATGAGCCAAAACACCGGGGAGCTGTTTTTT
.,TRBV6-5,TRBJ2-7,.,CASSSPSGEQYF,TGTGCCAGCAGCTCCCCATCGGGCGAGCAGTACTTC
TRBD2,TRBV7-9,TRBJ2-1,.,CASSPKGLAGGSSYNEQFF,TGTGCCAGCAGCCCTAAAGGACTAGCGGGAGGGAGCTCCTACAATGAGCAGTTCTTC
TRBD2,TRBV2,TRBJ2-7,.,CASSETGEWTSGNNYEQYF,TGTGCCAGCAGTGAAACGGGGGAATGGACTAGCGGGAATAACTACGAGCAGTACTTC
TRBD1,TRBV11-2,TRBJ1-2,.,CASSSSPGQYRGYTF,TGTGCCAGCAGCTCCTCCCCGGGACAGTACAGGGGCTACACCTTC
.,TRBV11-2,TRBJ1-5,few,CASSSGQIGNQPQHF,TGTGCCAGCAGCTCAGGACAGATTGGCAATCAGCCCCAGCATTTT
.,TRBV19,TRBJ2-7,.,CASSTRFGEQYF,TGTGCCAGTAGTACTAGATTCGGCGAGCAGTACTTC
TRBD1,TRBV19,TRBJ1-4,.,CASSPRDSLYEKLFF,TGTGCCAGTAGTCCCCGGGACAGTCTTTATGAAAAACTGTTTTTT
TRBD1,TRBV6-5,TRBJ1-2,.,CASSQGAGNYGYTF,TGTGCCAGCAGTCAGGGGGCGGGTAACTATGGCTACACCTTC
TRBD1,TRBV7-9,TRBJ1-1,.,CASSLGSGQGGTEAFF,TGTGCCAGCAGCTTAGGTTCGGGACAGGGAGGCACTGAAGCTTTCTTT
TRBD1,TRBV7-8,TRBJ2-7,.,CASSSLSGGSSYEQYF,TGTGCCAGCAGCTCACTCTCAGGGGGTAGTTCCTACGAGCAGTACTTC
.,TRBV5-6,TRBJ2-1,.,CASSLVGEYNEQFF,TGTGCCAGCAGCTTGGTGGGCGAATACAATGAGCAGTTCTTC